Below are 23 T cell receptor beta chains sequenced from a single sample in a study of OX40 agonist ivuxolimab in advanced cancers. Receptor amplification or capture employed the immunoSEQ multiplex PCR assay. Held by TCRdb, this immuneACCESS table contains in-frame sequences only and omits some clones. Under half of the omission traces to an unresolved V gene where checked; the cause of the rest is unknown. The sample contains approximately 19,000 clones, around 84% of them found a single time. The ten largest make up 15% to 20% of the sample. The input for sequencing was CD4+ or CD8+ T cells sorted from blood, taken in a trial of the OX40 agonist ivuxolimab. The receptor source for this set is an adult with an advanced solid tumor such as melanoma, head and neck, liver or kidney cancer.

V usage is TRBV30 and J usage is TRBJ2-3, with TRBD2 identical over 9 bases. Trimming took 1 base from V and 2 from J; bases not matched to a gene: 19. The CDR3 sequence is 20 residues long. The V gene's germline CDR1 is GTSNPN and CDR2 SVGIG (reference sequence). CDR3 sequence reads: CAWSGSWGLASQGDTDTQYF. CDR3 nucleotide sequence: TGTGCCTGGAGTGGGTCCTGGGGACTAGCTTCACAGGGCGACACAGATACGCAGTATTTT.

This clone has only one observation. V is TRBV29-1 and J is TRBJ1-1, with D possibly matching TRBD1 (6 bases). The V and J ends lost 5 bases and 4 bases respectively, with 17 bases between them. CDR1 and CDR2 (germline): SQVTM, ANQGSEA. The CDR3 runs to 14 residues. The CDR3 DNA reads as TGCAGCGTTCAGGGACACACAGGGAGCACTGAAGCTTTCTTT. Its translation is CSVQGHTGSTEAFF.

The DNA of the CDR3 is TGCGCCAGCAGCGATTTTAGAGCAGACACTGAAGCTTTCTTT. This translates into CASSDFRADTEAFF. The chain recombines TRBV5-1 with TRBJ1-1; D unresolved. There are 14 residues in the CDR3. Looked up from germline, CDR1 is SGHRS and CDR2 is YFSETQ. Trimming shortened V by 4 bases and J by 3 bases, and 13 bases separated the two germline ends.

The J gene is TRBJ2-7, the V gene TRBV6-1, with TRBD1 matching over 7 bases. The germline CDR1 and CDR2 sequences are MNHNS and SASEGT. This CDR3 is 15 amino acids long. J gave up 2 bases and V 6 bases, and 10 bases lay outside the gene matches. The CDR3 DNA reads TGTGCCAGCAGGGGTCGACAGGGTAAAACCTACGAGCAGTACTTC. It codes for CASRGRQGKTYEQYF.

The chain recombines TRBV2 with TRBJ1-4; 7 nucleotides line up with TRBD1. CDR3 size: 15 residues. Per germline, CDR1 SNHLY and CDR2 FYNNEI. Trimming at V came to 6 bases and at J to 0 bases, leaving 4 bases not matched to a gene. The CDR3 bases are TGTGCCAGCAGGGAGCAGGGGGCAACTAATGAAAAACTGTTTTTT. Its translation is CASREQGATNEKLFF.

This chain joins TRBV5-6 and TRBJ2-7, with no clear D. Germline V gives CDR1 SGHDT, CDR2 YYEEEE. The V gene lost 3 bases and the J gene lost 7 bases, with 11 bases spanning the gap. This CDR3 spans 12 amino acids. DNA of the CDR3: TGTGCCAGCAGCTCGGACCACGCTGAGCAGTACTTC. It specifies CASSSDHAEQYF.

This chain uses TRBV5-4 with TRBJ2-5; D ambiguous. The germline V gene encodes CDR1 SGHNT and CDR2 YYREEE (reference sequence). The CDR3 has 15 residues. V shed 1 base and J shed 5 bases, with 15 bases lying between them. CDR3: CASSLYNGPRETQYF. DNA for the CDR3: TGTGCCAGCAGCTTGTATAACGGCCCCAGGGAGACCCAGTACTTC.

The chain carries TRBV6-1 and TRBJ2-1, with TRBD2 matching over 11 bases. The V gene end was trimmed by 2 bases and the J gene end by 7 bases; junction bases not matched to a gene: 7. Germline values: CDR1 MNHNS, CDR2 SASEGT. The CDR3 consists of 16 residues. For the CDR3, the DNA is TGTGCCAGCAGTGAATTTAGCGGGAGGGCTGGGAATGAGCAGTTCTTC. Amino acids: CASSEFSGRAGNEQFF.

CDR3 nucleotides: TGTGCCAGCGATGCCGGGACAGGGGGTTACAATGAGCAGTTCTTC. Translated, it gives CASDAGTGGYNEQFF. The rearrangement links TRBV6-1 to TRBJ2-1; the match to TRBD1 covers 11 bases. The CDR3 is 15 residues long. Germline CDR1 and CDR2: MNHNS and SASEGT. Germline trimming cut 8 bases from V and 4 bases from J; bases unmatched to any gene: 7.

V usage is TRBV7-3 and J usage is TRBJ2-5; the D gene could be TRBD1 or TRBD2 (5 bases each). The CDR3 runs to 14 residues. CDR1 SGHTA and CDR2 FQGTGA come from the germline V gene. V was cut by 2 bases and J by 4 bases, with 11 bases left in between. CDR3 in DNA: TGTGCCAGCAGCTTAGTCGGGGCGGGAGAGACCCAGTACTTC. It specifies CASSLVGAGETQYF.

V and J are TRBV7-2 and TRBJ2-1, with 9 bases lining up with TRBD1. The junction had 10 bases not matched to a gene; V was cut back by 5 bases and J by 5 bases. Germline V gives CDR1 SGHTA, CDR2 FQGNSA. The CDR3 spans 16 residues. The CDR3: CASSPFGTGRHNEQFF. In nucleotides, the CDR3 is TGTGCCAGCAGCCCTTTCGGGACAGGGAGACACAATGAGCAGTTCTTC.

Only one count was recorded for this clone. The genes are TRBV6-4 and TRBJ2-3; 8 nucleotides align to TRBD2. The germline V gene has CDR1 MRHNA and CDR2 SNTAGT. Unmatched junction bases numbered 7, after V lost 4 bases and J lost 4 bases. The CDR3 length is 15 residues. The CDR3 reads CASSVGGGTADTQYF. In nucleotides, the CDR3 is TGTGCCAGCAGTGTTGGCGGGGGGACTGCAGATACGCAGTATTTT.

The chain joins TRBV27 to TRBJ2-5; 7 nucleotides match TRBD2. Trimming took 2 bases from V and 2 from J; bases not matched to a gene: 11. Germline V lookup: CDR1 MNHEY, CDR2 SMNVEV (reference sequence). CDR3 length equals 17 residues. The CDR3 nucleotides read TGTGCCAGCAGTTTAGATCGGTGGGGGGGTAGGCAAGAGACCCAGTACTTC. This translates into CASSLDRWGGRQETQYF.

The CDR3 nucleotides read TGTGCCAGCAGCTTAAATAGCGGGTATGACGAGCAGTACTTC. Amino acid sequence: CASSLNSGYDEQYF. The chain links TRBV7-2 to TRBJ2-7, with 7 bases that match TRBD2. Trimming took 2 bases from V and 5 from J; bases not matched to a gene: 6. Germline CDR1 reads SGHTA; CDR2 reads FQGNSA. The CDR3 runs to 14 residues.

Only one count was recorded for this clone. The chain joins TRBV29-1 to TRBJ1-2; D ambiguous. This CDR3 has 11 residues. Germline V gives CDR1 SQVTM, CDR2 ANQGSEA. Between the trimmed V and J ends, which lost 8 bases and 4 bases, there was a span of 11 bases. The CDR3 region is CSSDRLYGYTF. As DNA, the CDR3 is TGCAGCAGCGACCGCCTCTATGGCTACACCTTC.

This chain links TRBV6-6 with TRBJ1-2; unclear D gene. V was pared by 2 bases and J by 1 base, with 5 bases between. The V gene's germline CDR1 is MNHNY and CDR2 SVGAGI (reference sequence). The CDR3 length is 13 residues. The CDR3 DNA reads TGTGCCAGCAGTTACACCCTTAACTATGGCTACACCTTC. Protein: CASSYTLNYGYTF.

In its sample, this clone was seen once. The chain carries TRBV15 and TRBJ1-2; D remains ambiguous. Germline V lookup: CDR1 LNHNV, CDR2 YYDKDF (reference sequence). The CDR3 is 13 residues long. V shed 0 bases and J shed 4 bases, with 6 bases lying between them. CDR3 residues: CATSRDSSYGYTF. The CDR3 DNA reads TGTGCCACCAGCAGAGATTCTAGCTATGGCTACACCTTC.

J is TRBJ2-3 and V is TRBV10-3; possibly TRBD1 for D (6 bases). Germline V gives CDR1 ENHRY, CDR2 SYGVKD. The V and J ends lost 10 bases and 4 bases respectively, with 12 bases between them. The CDR3 is 12 residues long. This chain's CDR3 is CATATGSDTQYF. The CDR3, as DNA: TGTGCCACCGCAACAGGGTCAGATACGCAGTATTTT.

The J gene is TRBJ1-4, the V gene TRBV14; 8 positions agree with TRBD1. The junction had 3 bases not matched to a gene; V was cut back by 3 bases and J by 3 bases. In germline, CDR1 is SGHDN, CDR2 FVKESK. The CDR3 runs to 15 residues. For the CDR3, the DNA is TGTGCCAGCAGCCACAGGGACAGGCCTAATGAAAAACTGTTTTTT. As protein: CASSHRDRPNEKLFF.

This chain connects TRBV7-8 to TRBJ2-2; D gene uncertain. The CDR3 has 15 amino acids. V lost 4 bases and J 0 bases, leaving 9 bases between the germline ends. The germline CDR1 and CDR2 sequences are SGHVS and FQNEAQ. The CDR3 region is CASSYLQANTGELFF. CDR3 sequence (DNA): TGTGCCAGCAGCTATCTACAAGCGAACACCGGGGAGCTGTTTTTT.

The CDR3 spells CASSSQNRAGEQYF. Here the CDR3 DNA reads TGTGCCAGCAGCTCTCAAAACAGGGCCGGCGAGCAGTACTTC. The gene calls are TRBV4-2 and TRBJ2-7; TRBD1 might be the D (6 bases). Germline values: CDR1 LGHNA, CDR2 YNFKEQ. Trimming pared 5 bases from V and 6 bases from J, leaving 17 bases between. This CDR3 spans 14 amino acids.

The chain joins TRBV9 to TRBJ1-1; D is unresolved. The V end was cut by 3 bases, the J end by 4 bases, with 7 bases between. The CDR3 runs 12 residues. CDR1 and CDR2 from the germline V gene are SGDLS and YYNGEE. The CDR3: CASSEGGTEAFF. CDR3 nucleotide sequence: TGTGCCAGCAGCGAGGGAGGCACTGAAGCTTTCTTT.

The chain has TRBV10-3 and TRBJ2-5, with unresolved D. The J call may be in error: the DNA end matches TRBJ2-7 better. Germline values: CDR1 ENHRY, CDR2 SYGVKD. This CDR3 region has 12 residues. In DNA form, the CDR3 reads TGTGCCATCAGTGCCACCTCCTACGAGCAGTACTTC. Protein: CAISATSYEQYF.